A single TCR beta chain is shown here with its context. This entry comes from a study of CD8 T cells in Susac syndrome. The germline CDR1 and CDR2 sequences are DFQATT and SNEGSKA (reference sequence). This CDR3 region has 14 residues. V shed 5 bases, J shed 4 bases, and the junction held 7 bases outside the gene matches. When the RNA was reverse transcribed, random hexamers were used with an input of roughly 0.5 to 1 ug. Via MiXCR, TCRdb re-called the immunoSEQ multiplex PCR reads, giving one row per CDR3 protein. The data show around 220,000 distinct CDR3 sequences, with 92% seen just once and roughly 0.13% held by the top ten.

The sample taken for sequencing was CD8+ T cells from PBMCs. The chain links TRBV20-1 to TRBJ2-3, with 9 bases fitting TRBD2. The TCR sequence derives from a human donor with multiple sclerosis. CDR3 amino acids: CSAGGGASADTQYF. Here the CDR3 DNA reads TGCAGTGCTGGCGGGGGGGCCAGTGCAGATACGCAGTATTTT.